This TCR beta chain comes out of a study of T cells in localized non-small cell lung cancer. Libraries were prepared by immunoSEQ multiplex PCR; TCRdb keeps only in-frame clonotypes and omits some of them. The sample has around 540 clones; around 23% are singletons. The clonotype comes from a male donor at least 60 years old with stage II lung adenocarcinoma. The sequenced sample was lung tumor tissue, obtained before any cancer treatment.

The CDR3 DNA follows: TGTGCCAGCAGTATGGGGGAAGCAACTAATGAAAAACTGTTTTTT. Translated: CASSMGEATNEKLFF. The chain recombines TRBV6-8 with TRBJ1-4; D perhaps matches TRBD1 (5 bases). Germline V gene lookup returns CDR1 MNHGY and CDR2 SAAAGT. Trimming left V 5 bases short and J 0 bases short, with 10 bases between. The CDR3 extends over 15 amino acids.